This TCR beta chain was sequenced for a study of T cells in localized non-small cell lung cancer. The data were produced by immunoSEQ multiplex PCR, yet TCRdb's version contains in-frame clones alone and is incomplete. The sample holds approximately 23,000 clones, roughly nine tenths seen once. Germline assignment: CDR1 SGHRS and CDR2 YFSETQ. This CDR3 region has 14 residues. V dropped 4 bases and J dropped 5; count of bases not matched to a gene: 5. This clone came up once. This material consisted of peripheral blood, taken before any cancer treatment. The sequence was collected from a male donor aged 60 or over with stage I lung adenocarcinoma. The rearrangement uses TRBV5-1 and TRBJ1-5; 8 bases are a match to TRBD1. The DNA for the CDR3 is TGCGCCAGCAGCCCTTCAGGGGGCGATCAGCCCCAGCATTTT. Translation gives CASSPSGGDQPQHF. The full variable domain, its missing parts supplied by reference TRBV5-1 and TRBJ1-5, is KAGVTQTPRYLIKTRGQQVTLSCSPISGHRSVSWYQQTPGQGLQFLFEYFSETQRNKGNFPGRFSGRQFSNSRSEMNVSTLELGDSALYLCASSPSGGDQPQHFGDGTRLSIL.